These T cell receptor beta chains were read from a single sample in a study of CD8 T cells in Susac syndrome. Each CDR3 protein gets one entry after TCRdb re-called the immunoSEQ multiplex PCR reads with MiXCR. The data show 150,000 to 200,000 distinct CDR3 sequences, 85% to 95% seen once. Sample: CD4+ T cells from PBMCs. The receptors were sampled from a human donor in good health. Each CDR3 is given with its conserved first and last residue. D genes are given only for firm matches. The listing skips clone size in some rows; elsewhere it reads once, few, many or a size class.

size	V	D	J	CDR3	DNA
.	TRBV2	.	TRBJ2-7	CASTTTGRGEQYF	TGTGCCAGCACCACGACGGGGAGAGGGGAGCAGTACTTC
.	TRBV9	.	TRBJ2-4	CASSGGPENIQYF	TGTGCCAGCAGCGGGGGACCAGAAAACATTCAGTACTTC
once	TRBV6-1	.	TRBJ2-5	CASTLIGEQETQYF	TGTGCCAGCACCCTGATAGGCGAGCAAGAGACCCAGTACTTC
.	TRBV15	.	TRBJ2-6	CATSRDQSAQGANVLTF	TGTGCCACCAGCAGAGATCAGTCGGCACAGGGGGCCAACGTCCTGACTTTC
.	TRBV27	.	TRBJ2-7	CASSPLSGQSYEQYF	TGTGCCAGCAGTCCACTCTCTGGGCAGTCCTACGAGCAGTACTTC
.	TRBV18	.	TRBJ2-2	CASSPQEGAGELFF	TGTGCCAGCTCACCACAGGAAGGGGCCGGGGAGCTGTTTTTT
.	TRBV19	.	TRBJ1-6	CASTPRVRDSPLHF	TGTGCCAGTACCCCAAGGGTACGTGATTCACCCCTCCACTTT
.	TRBV20-1	.	TRBJ1-1	CSARGGGGEDWGTEAFF	TGCAGTGCTAGAGGGGGGGGAGGTGAGGACTGGGGCACTGAAGCTTTCTTT
.	TRBV7-2	.	TRBJ2-3	CASSVAGPTVRTDTQYF	TGTGCCAGCAGCGTCGCCGGGCCCACTGTCCGCACAGATACGCAGTATTTT
.	TRBV23-1	.	TRBJ1-1	CASSQSMRHRNTEAFF	TGCGCCAGCAGTCAATCGATGCGACACCGGAACACTGAAGCTTTCTTT
.	TRBV2	TRBD1	TRBJ1-6	CASRSDRVNSPLHF	TGTGCCAGCAGGAGTGACAGGGTTAATTCACCCCTCCACTTT
.	TRBV20-1	.	TRBJ1-6	CSAAEYSTYNSPLHF	TGCAGTGCCGCAGAATACTCTACTTATAATTCACCCCTCCACTTT
once	TRBV3-1	.	TRBJ2-1	CASSPWGGDEQFF	TGTGCCAGCAGTCCCTGGGGGGGCGATGAGCAGTTCTTC
.	TRBV29-1	TRBD2	TRBJ2-4	CSAGGTDSLNIQYF	TGCAGCGCGGGGGGGACGGACAGTCTGAACATTCAGTACTTC
.	TRBV7-2	TRBD2	TRBJ2-4	CASSLTSGGAYGIQYF	TGTGCCAGCAGTCTTACTAGCGGGGGGGCCTACGGCATTCAGTACTTC
.	TRBV4-1	.	TRBJ2-7	CASSLPGSHEQYF	TGCGCCAGCAGCCTACCTGGAAGCCACGAGCAGTACTTC
.	TRBV3-1	TRBD2	TRBJ2-7	CASSQDSGDTYEQYF	TGTGCCAGCAGCCAAGATAGCGGGGATACCTACGAGCAGTACTTC